This entry features one TCR beta chain sequence. Its antigen remains unidentified. The data are from a study of blood T cells in healthy people across ages. The study's findings and limits: Age brought a roughly linear fall in TCR beta diversity measured per million T cells.

The amount of total RNA extracted per sample was at least 5.5 micrograms. The CDR3 spans 16 residues. Using a J-beta primer mix together with a sample-barcoded 5' primer, a second PCR was run for about 6 to 11 cycles. TCRdb reprocessed the 5' RACE reads via MiXCR and lists one record per CDR3 protein. The sample records approximately 810,000 distinct CDR3 sequences, roughly 34% being singletons. The chain has TRBV21-1 and TRBJ1-6. TRBV21-1 corresponds to a pseudogene. The sequence came from a man aged 18 to 29 in good health. Source material: blood. The CDR3 region is CASSKCRREVDSPLHF. As DNA, the CDR3 is TGTGCCAGCAGCAAATGTCGCAGGGAGGTGGATTCACCCCTCCACTTT.